Listed here is a single TCR beta chain. As yet, its antigen is unknown. This sample is drawn from a study of T cells in Graves' hyperthyroidism and ophthalmopathy. General study results and limits: Blood samples included most of the expanded thyroid clonotypes exceeding 0.001.

Amplified TCR beta CDR3 regions came from RNA transcripts. When the TCR CDR3 underwent first-round RT-PCR, the HTBI primer set was used. From the multiplex PCR reads, TCRdb called clonotypes with MiXCR, one entry per CDR3 protein. The sample holds about 610,000 distinct CDR3 sequences, about 45% seen once. Exclusion of a patient resulted from uncontrolled infection, other autoimmune disease, pregnancy or lactation. The CDR3 runs 13 residues. Trimming shortened V by 8 bases and J by 0 bases, and 10 bases separated the two germline ends. CDR1 is ENHRY, CDR2 SYGVKD, per germline. The sequenced sample was peripheral blood or thyroid tissue (not recorded which). The sequence came from a woman aged 18-29 years with Graves' hyperthyroidism. The chain couples TRBV10-3 to TRBJ1-1, with D perhaps TRBD1 (5 bases). The DNA of the CDR3 is TGTGCCATCGCCCCAGGGTTGAACACTGAAGCTTTCTTT. This codes for CAIAPGLNTEAFF.